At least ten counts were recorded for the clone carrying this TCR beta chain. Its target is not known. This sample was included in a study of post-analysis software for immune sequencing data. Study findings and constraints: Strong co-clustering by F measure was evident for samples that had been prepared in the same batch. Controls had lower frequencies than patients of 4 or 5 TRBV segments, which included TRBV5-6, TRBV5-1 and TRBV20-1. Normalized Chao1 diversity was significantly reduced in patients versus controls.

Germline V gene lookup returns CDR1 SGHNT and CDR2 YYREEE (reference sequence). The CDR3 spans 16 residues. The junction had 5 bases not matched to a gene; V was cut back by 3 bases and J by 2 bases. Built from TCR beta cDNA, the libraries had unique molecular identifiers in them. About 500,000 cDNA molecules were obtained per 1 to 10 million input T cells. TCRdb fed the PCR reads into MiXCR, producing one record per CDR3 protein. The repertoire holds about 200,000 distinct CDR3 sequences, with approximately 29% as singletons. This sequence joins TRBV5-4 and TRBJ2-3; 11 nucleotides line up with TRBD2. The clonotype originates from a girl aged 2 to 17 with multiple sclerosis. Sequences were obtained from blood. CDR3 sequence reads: CASSSVAGGDTDTQYF. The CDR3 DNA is TGTGCCAGCAGCTCAGTAGCGGGAGGGGACACAGATACGCAGTATTTT. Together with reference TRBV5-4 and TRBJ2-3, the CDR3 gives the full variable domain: ETGVTQSPTHLIKTRGQQVTLRCSSQSGHNTVSWYQQALGQGPQFIFQYYREEENGRGNFPPRFSGLQFPNYSSELNVNALELDDSALYLCASSSVAGGDTDTQYFGPGTRLTVL.